This T cell receptor beta chain was captured by sequencing in a study of blood T cell repertoires in COVID-19. As for the study in general: Sources were T cells, B-cell-depleted T cells, or PBMCs; the material itself was cDNA or gDNA.

V shed 2 bases and J shed 7 bases, with 8 bases lying between them. The CDR3 runs 12 residues. CDR1 LNHDA and CDR2 SQIVND come from the germline V gene (reference sequence). All enrollees were roughly 18 to 89 years old and from 25 or so US areas. Clinical histories supplied by participants themselves formed the basis of cohort assignment. Source study methods: The authors estimated nucleated cell counts from reference gene primer amplification. Measured with immunoSEQ multiplex PCR; TCRdb has only the in-frame clones, and not every one. V and J calls and clone size are those listed in that table; D and trimming were worked out from the DNA. The repertoire holds about 200,000 clones, with approximately 80% as singletons.

The clonotype originates from a woman in her fifties or sixties with acute COVID-19. The chain uses TRBV19 and TRBJ1-1; no definite D call. The material sequenced was PBMCs or T cells enriched from blood (not recorded which). The CDR3 reads CASSISRVEAFF. As DNA, the CDR3 is TGTGCCAGTAGTATATCCCGGGTTGAAGCTTTCTTT. The entire variable domain, with the rest obtained from reference TRBV19 and TRBJ1-1, is as follows: DGGITQSPKYLFRKEGQNVTLSCEQNLNHDAMYWYRQDPGQGLRLIYYSQIVNDFQKGDIAEGYSVSREKKESFPLTVTSAQKNPTAFYLCASSISRVEAFFGQGTRLTVV.